This TCR beta chain was retrieved from a study of shared clonotypes between healthy human individuals (TCRdb year 2020). For the study in its entirety: A couple of women and a few men aged 18 to 49 years were included in the cohort. To estimate repertoire size and how much clonotypes are shared between individuals, the study performed deep sequencing of blood TCR repertoires from a handful of healthy adults. To increase sequencing depth and limit assay-specific biases, TCR repertoire library preparation and sequencing were carried out by different laboratories using diverse techniques. Between about 0.9 and 8.9 billion PBMCs per donor were obtained by leukapheresis. For each donor, CD4 naive and CD4 memory were each run on three plates, CD8 naive on two plates, and CD8 memory on one plate.

Comments on this clone: Its antigen is still unknown. No base-level quality is on record; no much larger clone is a single base apart.

Donors were healthy HIV-negative adults with no recently reported acute infections or vaccinations. Every donor was a Caucasian adult living in Nashville, Tennessee, USA. Magnetic negative selection was used to enrich CD4+ T cells, after which naive cells were positively selected on CD45RA and the negative fraction became the memory subset. Blood was obtained by leukapheresis, after which PBMCs were separated by Ficoll-Histopaque density gradient centrifugation and cryopreserved in liquid nitrogen vapor phase. Analytical flow cytometry was used to check the purity and quantity of every magnetically sorted T cell population. Genomic DNA was isolated from each sorted fraction and quantified by UV absorbance on a Nanodrop 2000c. Relative to germline, V is 5 bases shorter and J is 7 bases shorter, with 14 bases between their ends. The CDR3 starts with the cysteine, ends with the phenylalanine, and has 13 residues. CDR3 DNA only is kept here, 39 bases in frame from base 1. Taken from the germline V gene, the CDR1 and CDR2 loops are SGHTA and FQGNSA.

Using the deep immunoSEQ assay, multiplex PCR amplified TCR CDR3 regions from genomic DNA. Extracted genomic DNA from each cell subset was spread evenly across all wells of several immunoSEQ 96-well plates, with each plate serving as a replicate. For sorted subsets, 200 to 250 ng of genomic DNA, equivalent to tens of thousands of T cell genomes, went into each replicate PCR. Purified libraries were quantified with a Qubit 3.0 fluorometer, sized on a Bioanalyzer 2100, and re-quantified with the KAPA Library Quantification kit. A separate single-read 150-cycle Illumina NextSeq 550 flow cell was used to sequence each immunoSEQ 96-well plate. On the study's bioinformatics: The immunoSEQ output contained only junctional sequences without quality scores, so filtering could not match that applied to full-length reads. Sequences were annotated with PyIR, a Python wrapper for IgBLAST v1.9, using IMGT germline references to assign V/J genes and CDR3. Reads were filtered out if the reads had weak V/J assignments (E-value above 1e-6), no CDR3, stop codons, out-of-frame junctions, or ambiguous translated residues. V3J clonotypes were defined by identical inferred V gene, J gene, and CDR3 amino acid sequence. To compute the percentage overlap between repertoires, the number of shared unique clonotypes was divided by the size of the smaller repertoire. Richness of each repertoire was evaluated using RTK rarefaction, the Chao1 estimator, and Recon v2.1 estimates of unobserved clonotypes. Generation probabilities for all TCRbeta clonotypes obtained by the gDNA method from a few donors were computed using OLGA. TCRdb mirrors the immuneACCESS table, restricted to in-frame sequences. Some clones are absent from its copies; in checked studies, under half trace to an unresolved V gene, and the reason for the others is unknown. That table supplies the V and J calls and clone size; D and trimming were determined from the DNA. The sample contains 600,000 to 750,000 clones, about 78% of them found a single time. About 1.8% of the sample comes from the top ten.

What the authors observed across the whole study: Higher generation probabilities were observed for clonotypes shared by all four sorted-subset donors than for non-shared clonotypes. Across a few donors, around 5% of naive CD4, around 3.3% of naive CD8, about 2% of memory CD4, and 0.4% of memory CD8 clonotypes were shared. Even with the large sequencing depth, rarefaction of the sorted-subset datasets indicated that sequencing was incomplete. Sampling was restricted to blood, and TCR repertoires in tissue are likely to differ from TCR repertoires in blood. Larger estimated clonotype richness was generally found for naive subsets than for memory subsets. Based on pairwise subsampling, the degree of clonotype sharing among donors was expected to be affected by sequencing depth. The genetic and exposure-history diversity represented was limited by the small number of donors.

The source of this sequence is a woman aged 30 to 39 in good health. The V and J segments used are TRBV7-2 and TRBJ2-5; the best D guess is TRBD2, with 5 bases matching. The sequencing sample was made of memory CD4+ T cells sorted from blood. The cell subset or site label corresponds to: CD45RA-negative fraction. CDR3 protein: CASSATRVGTQYF. The nucleotide sequence is given as TGTGCCAGCAGCGCAACTAGGGTGGGGACCCAGTACTTC.